One T cell receptor beta chain is described in this entry. Using immunoSEQ multiplex PCR, the repertoire was profiled, and TCRdb retains in-frame clones only, with some absent. This sample yields tens of thousands of clones, of which more than 65% are seen a single time; approximately 10% belongs to the top ten. This sample is part of a study of blood T cell repertoires in COVID-19. Study-wide context: PBMCs, B-cell-depleted T cells, or T cells were the source of the cDNA or gDNA that made up the material.

The CDR3 runs 16 residues. V was clipped by 0 bases and J by 6 bases, with 12 bases between them. The germline gives CDR1 LGHNA, CDR2 YNFKEQ. Sequences were obtained from peripheral blood. The clonotype was recovered from a man between 65 and 80 years old with acute or convalescent COVID-19. The chain has TRBV4-2 and TRBJ1-6; D gene uncertain. This CDR3 is CASSQEGGFSNSPLHF. The DNA for the CDR3 is TGTGCCAGCAGCCAAGAAGGCGGGTTTTCTAATTCACCCCTCCACTTT.